This T cell receptor (beta chain) was retrieved from a study of blood T cell repertoires in COVID-19. Study context: COVID-19 samples, acute and convalescent, were from the United States, Italy and Spain.

TCRdb keeps only in-frame clones here, not all; method: immunoSEQ multiplex PCR. This sample has about 200,000 clones, with 75% to 90% found just once. Material: PBMCs or T cells enriched from blood (not recorded which). The TCR was taken from a woman younger than 45 who had been exposed to COVID-19.

CDR3 loop: CASQGAAGELFF. The CDR3 DNA follows: TGCGCCAGTCAAGGGGCCGCCGGGGAGCTGTTTTTT. The chain has TRBV5-1 and TRBJ2-2, with D possibly TRBD1 on 5 matching bases. Germline V lookup: CDR1 SGHRS, CDR2 YFSETQ. The germline V and J ends were trimmed by 8 bases and 6 bases, with 11 bases remaining between them. This CDR3 has 12 amino acids.